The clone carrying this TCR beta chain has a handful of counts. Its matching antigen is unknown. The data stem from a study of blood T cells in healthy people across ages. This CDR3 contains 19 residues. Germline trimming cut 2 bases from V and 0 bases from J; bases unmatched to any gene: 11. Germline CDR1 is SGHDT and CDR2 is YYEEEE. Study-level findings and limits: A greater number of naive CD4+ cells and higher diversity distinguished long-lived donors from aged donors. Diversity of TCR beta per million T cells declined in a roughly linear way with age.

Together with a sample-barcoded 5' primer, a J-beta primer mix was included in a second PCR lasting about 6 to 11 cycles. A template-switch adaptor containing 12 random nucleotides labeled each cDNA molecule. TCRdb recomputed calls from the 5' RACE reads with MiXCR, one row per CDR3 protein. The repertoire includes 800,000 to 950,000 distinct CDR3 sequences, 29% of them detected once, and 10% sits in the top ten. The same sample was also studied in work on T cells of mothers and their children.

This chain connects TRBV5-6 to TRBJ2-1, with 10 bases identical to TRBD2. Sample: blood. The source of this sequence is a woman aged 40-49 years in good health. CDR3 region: CASSLWLASGGLSYNEQFF. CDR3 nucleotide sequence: TGTGCCAGCAGCTTATGGCTGGCTAGCGGGGGACTCTCCTACAATGAGCAGTTCTTC. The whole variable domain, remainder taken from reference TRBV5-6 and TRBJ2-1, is DAGVTQSPTHLIKTRGQQVTLRCSPKSGHDTVSWYQQALGQGPQFIFQYYEEEERQRGNFPDRFSGHQFPNYSSELNVNALLLGDSALYLCASSLWLASGGLSYNEQFFGPGTRLTVL.